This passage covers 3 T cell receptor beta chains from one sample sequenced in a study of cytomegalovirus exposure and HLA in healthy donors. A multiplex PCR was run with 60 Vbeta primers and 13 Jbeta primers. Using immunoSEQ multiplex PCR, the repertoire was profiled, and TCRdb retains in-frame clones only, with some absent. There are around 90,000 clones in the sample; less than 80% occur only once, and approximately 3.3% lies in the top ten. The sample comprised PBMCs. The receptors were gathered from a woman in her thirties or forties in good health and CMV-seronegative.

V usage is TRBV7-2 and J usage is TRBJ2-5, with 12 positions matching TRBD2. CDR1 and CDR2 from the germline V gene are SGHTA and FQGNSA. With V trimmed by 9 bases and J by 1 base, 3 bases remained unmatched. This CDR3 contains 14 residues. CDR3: CASPTSGSQETQYF. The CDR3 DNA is TGTGCCAGTCCGACTAGCGGGAGCCAAGAGACCCAGTACTTC.

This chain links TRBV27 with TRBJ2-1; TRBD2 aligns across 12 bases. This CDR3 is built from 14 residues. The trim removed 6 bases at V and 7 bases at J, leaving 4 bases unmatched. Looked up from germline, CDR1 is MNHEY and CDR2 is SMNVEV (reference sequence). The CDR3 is CASRTSGSRNEQFF. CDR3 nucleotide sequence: TGTGCCAGCAGGACTAGCGGGAGCCGGAATGAGCAGTTCTTC.

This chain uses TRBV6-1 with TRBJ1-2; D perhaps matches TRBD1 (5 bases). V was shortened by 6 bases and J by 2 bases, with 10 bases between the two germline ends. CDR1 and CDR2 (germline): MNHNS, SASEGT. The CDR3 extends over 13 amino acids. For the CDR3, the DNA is TGTGCCAGCAGGCGACAGACGAACTATGGCTACACCTTC. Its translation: CASRRQTNYGYTF.